Below are 4 T cell receptor beta chains sequenced from a single sample in a study of T cells expressing NK-cell markers. No DNA is given; TCRdb re-called the 5' RACE reads and lists each CDR3 protein once. Recorded for this sample: some 150,000 distinct CDR3 sequences. The sequencing input was blood T cells: a sorted CD56 or NKG2C T cell subset, CD4+ or CD8+ T cells, or bulk PBMC T cells (not recorded which). These receptors were taken from a man aged 18 to 29 in good health.

The chain employs TRBV7-9 and TRBJ1-6. The CDR3 sequence is 17 residues long. Germline V gene data show CDR1 as SEHNR and CDR2 as FQNEAQ (reference sequence). CDR3 loop: CASSPSLPQRGDSPLHF. The full variable domain, its missing parts supplied by reference TRBV7-9 and TRBJ1-6, is DTGVSQNPRHKITKRGQNVTFRCDPISEHNRLYWYRQTLGQGPEFLTYFQNEAQLEKSRLLSDRFSAERPKGSFSTLEIQRTEQGDSAMYLCASSPSLPQRGDSPLHFGNGTRLTVT.

The chain joins TRBV6-5 to TRBJ1-1; TCRdb's D gene call, TRBD1, goes unchecked for lack of DNA. Germline lookup yields CDR1 MNHEY and CDR2 SVGAGI. The CDR3 consists of 15 residues. The CDR3 region is CASSYRDRLGTEAFF.

The chain has TRBV11-2 and TRBJ2-1; TCRdb calls TRBD1, which cannot be checked without DNA. Germline CDR1 reads SGHAT; CDR2 reads FQNNGV. The CDR3 runs to 13 residues. This CDR3 is CATAGTEYNEQFF.

The CDR3 is CASRGTEADIQYF. The chain joins TRBV19 to TRBJ2-4; the D call from TCRdb, TRBD2, cannot be confirmed without DNA. Germline V lookup: CDR1 LNHDA, CDR2 SQIVND (reference sequence). The CDR3 has 13 amino acids.